One and the same sample provided the 25 T cell receptor beta chains below, sequenced in a study of blood T cells in healthy people across ages. Combining a sample-barcoded 5' primer with a J-beta primer mix, a second PCR ran for roughly 7 to 12 cycles. TCRdb reprocessed the 5' RACE reads with MiXCR, giving one entry per CDR3 protein. This sample has hundreds of thousands of distinct CDR3 sequences, with approximately 35% found just once. The source material was blood. Every receptor here comes from a man between 18 and 35 years old in good health.

This clonotype was seen many times. The V call is TRBV12-3 or TRBV12-4, the J call TRBJ2-3; a possible D gene is TRBD1 (5 bases). Trimming shortened V by 2 bases and J by 1 base, and 10 bases separated the two germline ends. This CDR3 spans 15 amino acids. CDR3 region: CASSLLVRGTDTQYF. CDR3 DNA sequence: TGTGCCAGCAGTTTACTGGTCAGGGGCACAGATACGCAGTATTTT.

The chain is built from TRBV5-1 and TRBJ1-1; the match to TRBD1 covers 7 bases. Germline V gene lookup returns CDR1 SGHRS and CDR2 YFSETQ. The V and J ends lost 0 bases and 5 bases, in that order; junction bases with no gene match: 7. The CDR3 is 15 residues long. The CDR3 here is CASSLVPQGGTEAFF. CDR3 DNA: TGCGCCAGCAGCTTGGTCCCCCAGGGGGGGACTGAAGCTTTCTTT.

This clonotype has a handful of counts. V gene TRBV12-3 or TRBV12-4 combines with J gene TRBJ1-5; no definite D call. The germline V and J ends were trimmed by 5 bases and 0 bases, with 23 bases remaining between them. The CDR3 is made up of 19 amino acids. CDR3 region: CASSPSRAGAFDSNQPQHF. The DNA for the CDR3 is TGTGCCAGCAGTCCTTCCCGGGCAGGCGCTTTCGATAGCAATCAGCCCCAGCATTTT.

The sample holds a few counts of this clonotype. The chain uses TRBV3-1 and TRBJ1-2; the D is unclear. The CDR3 extends over 14 amino acids. Germline-derived CDR1 and CDR2 are LGHDT and YNNKEL (reference sequence). V lost 1 base and J lost 0, with 6 bases in between. CDR3 sequence (DNA): TGTGCCAGCAGCCAAGGGGTACCTAACTATGGCTACACCTTC. Protein: CASSQGVPNYGYTF.

This clonotype was recorded at least ten times. The chain has TRBV20-1 and TRBJ2-3; D not resolved. CDR3 length: 14 amino acids. Germline CDR1 DFQATT, CDR2 SNEGSKA (reference sequence). Trimming removed 4 bases from V and 2 bases from J, with 13 bases in between. The CDR3 DNA sequence: TGCAGTGCTAATTACCCCACCCCCACAGATACGCAGTATTTT. Amino acid sequence: CSANYPTPTDTQYF.

This clonotype was seen repeatedly, ten times or more. The chain joins TRBV6-2 or TRBV6-3 to TRBJ2-1; TRBD1 matches at 11 bases. This CDR3 spans 14 amino acids. Per germline, CDR1 MNHEY and CDR2 SVGEGT. Trimming took 2 bases from V and 9 from J; bases not matched to a gene: 3. CDR3 amino acids: CASSYGTGGSEQFF. The CDR3 nucleotides read TGTGCCAGCAGTTACGGGACAGGGGGAAGTGAGCAGTTCTTC.

This clonotype was counted between two and nine times. J is TRBJ1-5 and V is TRBV20-1; tentatively, D is TRBD1 (5 bases). CDR1 is DFQATT and CDR2 is SNEGSKA in the germline V gene (reference sequence). This CDR3 spans 13 amino acids. V was trimmed by 5 bases and J by 2 bases, leaving 10 bases between them. CDR3 sequence reads: CSAFDSGNQPQHF. The CDR3 coding sequence is TGCAGTGCTTTTGACAGCGGCAATCAGCCCCAGCATTTT.

This clonotype was seen a few times. This chain links TRBV20-1 with TRBJ1-2, with no clear D. Trimming removed 3 bases from V and 0 bases from J, with 17 bases in between. Per germline, CDR1 DFQATT and CDR2 SNEGSKA (reference sequence). The CDR3 length is 16 residues. CDR3 residues: CSARAPAEEANYGYTF. As DNA, the CDR3 is TGCAGTGCTAGGGCCCCGGCTGAGGAAGCTAACTATGGCTACACCTTC.

This clonotype has just a few counts. V and J are TRBV10-3 and TRBJ1-5; a possible D gene is TRBD1 (6 bases). This CDR3 is built from 15 residues. Germline V gives CDR1 ENHRY, CDR2 SYGVKD. Trimming pared 11 bases from V and 1 base from J, leaving 18 bases between. The CDR3 reads CAASDPGASNQPQHF. DNA for the CDR3: TGTGCCGCGTCGGATCCAGGGGCAAGCAATCAGCCCCAGCATTTT.

A remark on this clonotype: Lacking the conserved final phenylalanine or tryptophan, this CDR3 likely reflects a read error. This chain uses TRBV3-1 with TRBJ2-1, with D unclear. This CDR3 has 13 amino acids. Trimming pared 1 base from V and 6 bases from J, leaving 7 bases between. The germline CDR1 and CDR2 sequences are LGHDT and YNNKEL (reference sequence). This CDR3 reads CASSQGHINEQFL. In DNA form, the CDR3 reads TGTGCCAGCAGCCAAGGGCACATCAATGAGCAGTTCCTC.

The J gene is TRBJ2-7, the V gene TRBV12-5; 7 nucleotides match TRBD1. J was trimmed by 4 bases and V by 6 bases; bases with no gene match: 9. From germline, CDR1 is LGHNT and CDR2 FRNRAP. This CDR3 spans 14 amino acids. CDR3 nucleotide sequence: TGTGCTAGTGGGACCGGGACAGACTTTTACGAGCAGTACTTC. This encodes CASGTGTDFYEQYF.

Of note for this clonotype: One junction end disagrees with the germline gene, perhaps due to a read error. The CDR3, as DNA: TGTGCCAGCAGCATAGCTCGGGGAGATGCCTACAATGAGCAGTTCTTC. Its translation is CASSIARGDAYNEQFF. This chain links TRBV7-2 with TRBJ2-1, with a weak D call TRBD2 (5 bases). CDR1 and CDR2 (germline): SGHTA, FQGNSA. The CDR3 has 16 residues.

The chain carries TRBV20-1 and TRBJ1-1, with a possible D match to TRBD1 (6 bases). Germline assignment: CDR1 DFQATT and CDR2 SNEGSKA (reference sequence). Between the trimmed V and J ends, which lost 3 bases and 0 bases, there was a span of 8 bases. The CDR3 extends over 13 amino acids. As DNA, the CDR3 is TGCAGTGCTAGTACAGGGCTGAACACTGAAGCTTTCTTT. Translation: CSASTGLNTEAFF.

The chain has TRBV28 and TRBJ2-5; D unresolved. Trimming left V 1 base short and J 7 bases short, with 7 bases between. The CDR3 contains 12 residues. CDR1 is MDHEN and CDR2 is SYDVKM in the germline V gene. CDR3 nucleotides: TGTGCCAGCAGTTTATTGAGGAGGACCCAGTACTTC. It encodes CASSLLRRTQYF.

The V call is TRBV28, the J call TRBJ2-2, with D possibly TRBD1 on 6 matching bases. Germline assignment: CDR1 MDHEN and CDR2 SYDVKM. This CDR3 contains 15 residues. Trimming left V 2 bases short and J 6 bases short, with 13 bases between. CDR3 residues: CASSLPRQVPGELFF. DNA for the CDR3: TGTGCCAGCAGTTTACCGCGACAGGTCCCCGGGGAGCTGTTTTTT.

In its sample, this clonotype was seen a few times. The rearrangement links TRBV12-3 or TRBV12-4 to TRBJ1-5; 7 nucleotides align to TRBD1. Trimming took 0 bases from V and 5 from J; bases not matched to a gene: 4. The CDR3 has 15 amino acids. CDR3 in amino acids: CASSLAGGEDQPQHF. The CDR3 DNA follows: TGTGCCAGCAGTTTAGCAGGGGGCGAGGATCAGCCCCAGCATTTT.

The V gene is TRBV7-9, the J gene TRBJ1-1, with D tentatively TRBD1 (6 bases). From germline, CDR1 is SEHNR and CDR2 FQNEAQ (reference sequence). Trimming took off 1 base at V and 2 bases at J, with 11 bases between the two ends. CDR3 length equals 15 residues. The CDR3 loop is CASSLGRTDNTEAFF. In DNA, the CDR3 is TGTGCCAGCAGCTTAGGGCGGACAGACAACACTGAAGCTTTCTTT.

This rearrangement joins TRBV12-3 or TRBV12-4 to TRBJ1-5; 8 positions match TRBD1. This CDR3 contains 15 residues. V lost 6 bases to trimming and J lost 6 bases; unmatched junction nucleotides: 10. CDR3 coding DNA: TGTGCCAGCAGCCCCGCCGGACAGGGAGGTCAGCCCCAGCATTTT. Translated, it gives CASSPAGQGGQPQHF.

The rearrangement links TRBV3-1 to TRBJ2-1; D remains ambiguous. The germline gives CDR1 LGHDT, CDR2 YNNKEL (reference sequence). Between the trimmed V and J ends, which lost 1 base and 10 bases, there was a span of 11 bases. The CDR3 has 13 residues. This CDR3 is CASSQGAGCEQFF. CDR3 DNA: TGTGCCAGCAGCCAAGGGGCAGGATGCGAGCAGTTCTTC.

This clonotype was seen at least ten times. The V call is TRBV10-3, the J call TRBJ2-5; TRBD1 matches 9 bases. Trimming at V came to 6 bases and at J to 0 bases, leaving 2 bases not matched to a gene. The CDR3 totals 14 residues. CDR1 is ENHRY and CDR2 is SYGVKD in the germline V gene. CDR3 amino acids: CAIRGQGNQETQYF. The CDR3, as DNA: TGTGCCATCAGAGGACAGGGGAACCAAGAGACCCAGTACTTC.

The gene calls are TRBV15 and TRBJ2-1; D remains unclear. Germline lookup yields CDR1 LNHNV and CDR2 YYDKDF (reference sequence). CDR3 length equals 14 residues. The V end was cut by 1 base, the J end by 2 bases, with 6 bases between. The CDR3 loop is CATSRVVAYNEQFF. The CDR3 DNA is TGTGCCACCAGCAGAGTAGTGGCCTACAATGAGCAGTTCTTC.

This clonotype occurred once. The V gene is TRBV30, the J gene TRBJ1-1, with D possibly matching TRBD1 (5 bases). Trimming shortened V by 5 bases and J by 0 bases, and 10 bases separated the two germline ends. CDR1 and CDR2 (germline): GTSNPN, SVGIG (reference sequence). This CDR3 spans 13 amino acids. CDR3 residues: CAWAQGLNTEAFF. The CDR3 nucleotides read TGTGCCTGGGCTCAGGGTTTGAACACTGAAGCTTTCTTT. The full variable domain, completed using reference TRBV30 and TRBJ1-1, is SQTIHQWPATLVQPVGSPLSLECTVEGTSNPNLYWYRQAAGRGLQLLFYSVGIGQISSEVPQNLSASRPQDRQFILSSKKLLLSDSGFYLCAWAQGLNTEAFFGQGTRLTVV.

The CDR3, as DNA: TGCGCCAGCAGCTTGGGACAGGAATACTACGAGCAGTACTTC. As protein: CASSLGQEYYEQYF. This rearrangement joins TRBV5-1 to TRBJ2-7, with D possibly TRBD1 on 6 matching bases. This CDR3 region has 14 residues. V gave up 0 bases and J gave up 3 bases, with 10 bases separating them. Germline CDR1 SGHRS, CDR2 YFSETQ.

This clonotype occurred a few times. This sequence joins TRBV29-1 and TRBJ2-3, with no clear D. The CDR3 has 13 amino acids. Between the trimmed V and J ends, which lost 4 bases and 5 bases, there was a span of 13 bases. Germline V CDR1 and CDR2: SQVTM, ANQGSEA. CDR3 in DNA: TGCAGCGTTGCCCTCCGGCCCCAAGATACGCAGTATTTT. This sequence encodes CSVALRPQDTQYF.

This clonotype was counted between two and nine times. A read error may be the cause here, since a much bigger clone is one base away. This sequence joins TRBV27 and TRBJ2-6, with 7 positions matching TRBD1. The germline V gene has CDR1 MNHEY and CDR2 SMNVEV (reference sequence). This CDR3 has 15 amino acids. This CDR3 reads CASSDDRVGADVLTF. The CDR3 DNA is TGTGCCAGCAGCGATGACAGGGTTGGGGCCGACGTCCTGACTTTC. Full variable domain (outside the CDR3, taken from reference TRBV27 and TRBJ2-6): EAQVTQNPRYLITVTGKKLTVTCSQNMNHEYMSWYRQDPGLGLRQIYYSMNVEVTDKGDVPEGYKVSRKEKRNFPLILESPSPNQTSLYFCASSDDRVGADVLTFGAGSRLTVL.